Presented here are 11 T cell receptor beta chains from one specimen sequenced in a study of beta chain features in type 1 diabetes. Every isolated RNA sample was fully reverse transcribed, so sequencing captured expressed TCRB transcripts. Sequenced by immunoSEQ multiplex PCR; TCRdb stores in-frame clones only, minus some. The sample comprises 150,000 or so clones, roughly 8% of which are singletons, and over 0.45% rests with the top ten. Antigens for these TCRs are unknown. Study results and caveats: TCRB CDR3 length was moderately but significantly reduced in all four CD4+ subsets of Type 1 diabetes patients.

The sample taken for sequencing was central memory CD4+ T cells from blood. The receptors stem from a woman younger than 30 with type 1 diabetes.

The chain employs TRBV6-5 and TRBJ1-1, with D perhaps matching TRBD1 (6 bases). Looked up from germline, CDR1 is MNHEY and CDR2 is SVGAGI. The CDR3 is made up of 12 amino acids. Trimming removed 6 bases at V and 7 bases at J, with 12 bases between. This CDR3 is CASSGTGFEAFF. CDR3 nucleotides: TGTGCCAGCAGCGGTACAGGGTTTGAAGCTTTCTTT.

This clone was counted between two and nine times. The J gene is TRBJ1-5, the V gene TRBV11-2; D unclear. The V end lost 1 base, the J end lost 7 bases, and 8 bases lay between the germline ends. This CDR3 is 13 amino acids long. The germline V gene encodes CDR1 SGHAT and CDR2 FQNNGV. This chain's CDR3 is CASSLGYRQPQHF. The CDR3 DNA sequence: TGTGCCAGCAGCTTAGGGTACCGGCAGCCCCAGCATTTT.

The chain couples TRBV10-3 to TRBJ2-1, with TRBD2 matching 8 bases. The CDR3 totals 14 residues. V lost 0 bases and J lost 9; bases outside the gene matches: 4. Germline lookup yields CDR1 ENHRY and CDR2 SYGVKD. This chain's CDR3 is CAISESAGGLEQFF. CDR3 DNA sequence: TGTGCCATCAGTGAGTCGGCGGGGGGACTTGAGCAGTTCTTC.

The chain carries TRBV18 and TRBJ2-5, with 7 bases matching TRBD1. The V segment lost 5 bases and the J segment 2 bases; nucleotides outside the gene matches: 2. CDR3 size: 13 residues. Germline assignment: CDR1 KGHSH and CDR2 LQKENI. CDR3 region: CASSGTVQETQYF. The CDR3 DNA follows: TGTGCCAGCTCAGGGACAGTTCAAGAGACCCAGTACTTC.

This clone was seen only a few times. The chain has TRBV5-1 and TRBJ2-7; 9 bases match TRBD1. The CDR3 consists of 13 residues. Germline V CDR1 and CDR2: SGHRS, YFSETQ. V gave up 10 bases and J gave up 5 bases; unmatched junction bases: 10. CDR3 protein: CAGIGTGPHEQYF. The CDR3, as DNA: TGCGCCGGGATAGGGACAGGGCCCCACGAGCAGTACTTC.

This chain connects TRBV29-1 to TRBJ2-2; tentatively, D is TRBD1 (6 bases). Per germline, CDR1 SQVTM and CDR2 ANQGSEA. The CDR3 totals 13 residues. V was cut by 7 bases and J by 2 bases, with 11 bases left in between. Here the CDR3 DNA reads TGCAGCGCGGGACATACTAACACCGGGGAGCTGTTTTTT. Residues: CSAGHTNTGELFF.

The V call is TRBV7-2, the J call TRBJ1-6; 8 bases align to TRBD1. V lost 6 bases, J lost 9 bases, and 16 bases stayed unmatched. The CDR3 length is 17 residues. CDR1 is SGHTA and CDR2 is FQGNSA in the germline V gene. CDR3 loop: CASSLNTGWGQASPLHF. DNA of the CDR3: TGTGCCAGCAGTCTCAATACCGGATGGGGACAGGCTTCACCCCTCCACTTT.

The rearrangement uses TRBV7-9 and TRBJ1-5; D unclear. This CDR3 region has 13 residues. Germline CDR1 and CDR2: SEHNR and FQNEAQ (reference sequence). V lost 4 bases and J lost 3, with 7 bases in between. CDR3 coding DNA: TGTGCCAGCAGCTCAGAGGCCAATCAGCCCCAGCATTTT. This codes for CASSSEANQPQHF.

The chain carries TRBV18 and TRBJ2-6; D gene ambiguous. In germline, CDR1 is KGHSH, CDR2 LQKENI. Trimming took 8 bases from V and 0 from J, leaving 5 bases between them. The CDR3 has 13 residues. The CDR3 nucleotides are TGTGCCAGCCTAAACTCTGGGGCCAACGTCCTGACTTTC. Its translation: CASLNSGANVLTF.

This clone has only a few counts. V usage is TRBV4-2 and J usage is TRBJ1-1, with D perhaps matching TRBD1 (5 bases). The CDR3 sequence is 14 residues long. The V gene's germline CDR1 is LGHNA and CDR2 YNFKEQ. V dropped 4 bases and J dropped 3 bases, with 12 bases sitting between them. The CDR3 region is CASSREGGDTEAFF. CDR3 DNA: TGTGCCAGCAGCCGAGAAGGAGGGGACACTGAAGCTTTCTTT.

There are a few counts of this clone. The chain combines TRBV19 with TRBJ2-7; 11 nucleotides agree with TRBD2. Germline CDR1 and CDR2: LNHDA and SQIVND (reference sequence). V shed 0 bases, J shed 9 bases, and the junction held 4 bases outside the gene matches. The CDR3 sequence is 14 residues long. The CDR3 protein is CASSIDGTSGVQYF. CDR3 nucleotide sequence: TGTGCCAGTAGTATAGATGGGACTAGCGGTGTGCAGTACTTC.